The 21 T cell receptor beta chains in this list originate from one sample, sequenced in a study of blood T cell repertoires in COVID-19. The table came from immunoSEQ multiplex PCR; TCRdb's copy has only in-frame clones and leaves some out. The sample has a few hundred thousand clones, roughly 87% seen once. The specimen sequenced was peripheral blood. The source is a man between 18 and 35 years old with active or convalescent COVID-19.

This chain joins TRBV28 and TRBJ1-1; maybe TRBD1 (6 bases). Trimming took 8 bases from V and 7 from J, leaving 17 bases between them. Germline V gives CDR1 MDHEN, CDR2 SYDVKM. This CDR3 is built from 13 residues. CDR3 residues: CASGVGGLVEAFF. As DNA, the CDR3 is TGTGCCAGCGGGGTCGGGGGGCTCGTTGAAGCTTTCTTT. Full variable domain (rest looked up from reference TRBV28 and TRBJ1-1): DVKVTQSSRYLVKRTGEKVFLECVQDMDHENMFWYRQDPGLGLRLIYFSYDVKMKEKGDIPEGYSVSREKKERFSLILESASTNQTSMYLCASGVGGLVEAFFGQGTRLTVV.

This clone showed up just once. The V and J genes are TRBV12-3 or TRBV12-4 and TRBJ2-7, with no clear D. Trimming removed 6 bases at V and 5 bases at J, with 14 bases between. CDR3 length equals 13 residues. Here the CDR3 DNA reads TGTGCCAGCAGCTCCGGGTCTCAAAACGAGCAGTACTTC. Protein: CASSSGSQNEQYF.

This clone was observed a few times. The chain carries TRBV4-1 and TRBJ1-5; D gene unclear. V lost 1 base to trimming and J lost 0 bases, with 4 bases between them. The CDR3 spans 14 residues. Germline CDR1 reads MGHRA; CDR2 reads YSYEKL. The CDR3 loop is CASSQAYSNQPQHF. The CDR3 DNA sequence: TGCGCCAGCAGCCAAGCCTATAGCAATCAGCCCCAGCATTTT.

V gene TRBV5-1 combines with J gene TRBJ2-5; no clear D. The CDR3 contains 14 residues. V lost 7 bases, J lost 2 bases, and 15 bases lay in between. The germline V gene has CDR1 SGHRS and CDR2 YFSETQ. The DNA of the CDR3 is TGCGCCAGCGCCTTTTCCCCAGGTCAAGAGACCCAGTACTTC. It encodes CASAFSPGQETQYF.

The chain has TRBV2 and TRBJ1-2; D may be TRBD1 (5 bases). V gave up 8 bases and J gave up 7 bases, with 20 bases separating them. The CDR3 runs to 14 residues. Looked up from germline, CDR1 is SNHLY and CDR2 is FYNNEI. The CDR3 here is CASGLGTAVSGYTF. CDR3 nucleotides: TGTGCCAGCGGGTTAGGGACTGCAGTATCTGGCTACACCTTC.

The chain has TRBV28 and TRBJ2-7; D is perhaps TRBD1 (5 bases). The germline gives CDR1 MDHEN, CDR2 SYDVKM. CDR3 length: 13 amino acids. The V and J ends lost 4 bases and 3 bases respectively, with 10 bases between them. The CDR3: CASSSGLFYEQYF. The CDR3 DNA is TGTGCCAGCAGTTCAGGGTTGTTCTACGAGCAGTACTTC.

This chain links TRBV4-1 with TRBJ1-2, with 9 nucleotides matching TRBD1. From germline, CDR1 is MGHRA and CDR2 YSYEKL. The CDR3 totals 16 residues. The J segment lost 4 bases and the V segment lost 2 bases, leaving 8 bases of the junction unmatched. The DNA of the CDR3 is TGCGCCAGCAGCCAACCACGACAGGGGGTGACCTATGGCTACACCTTC. Amino acid sequence: CASSQPRQGVTYGYTF.

The gene calls are TRBV2 and TRBJ1-5; weak D call: TRBD1 (5 bases). The V end was cut by 6 bases, the J end by 1 base, with 16 bases between. The CDR3 runs 16 residues. Germline CDR1 reads SNHLY; CDR2 reads FYNNEI. For the CDR3, the DNA is TGTGCCAGCAGGCAAGATCAGGGTCGGAGCAATCAGCCCCAGCATTTT. It is translated as CASRQDQGRSNQPQHF.

The rearrangement uses TRBV7-9 and TRBJ1-6; the match to TRBD1 covers 8 bases. The V gene end was trimmed by 0 bases and the J gene end by 7 bases; junction bases not matched to a gene: 2. The germline V gene encodes CDR1 SEHNR and CDR2 FQNEAQ (reference sequence). This CDR3 is 15 amino acids long. CDR3 DNA: TGTGCCAGCAGCTTAGCCACAGGGGGAAATTCACCCCTCCACTTT. Amino acids: CASSLATGGNSPLHF.

The chain has TRBV3-1 (or the pseudogene TRBV3-2) and TRBJ2-7; 9 positions agree with TRBD1. Germline CDR1 LGHDT, CDR2 YNNKEL (reference sequence). The CDR3 covers 16 residues. Trimming at V came to 1 base and at J to 3 bases, leaving 7 bases not matched to a gene. The CDR3 reads CASSQAVLGQGYEQYF. The CDR3 bases are TGTGCCAGCAGCCAAGCCGTCTTGGGACAGGGCTACGAGCAGTACTTC.

This clone was observed once. The V and J genes are TRBV18 and TRBJ2-7, with 7 bases that match TRBD1. Germline V lookup: CDR1 KGHSH, CDR2 LQKENI. J gave up 0 bases and V 6 bases, and 5 bases lay outside the gene matches. The CDR3 is 14 amino acids. The CDR3 region is CASSPRTGSYEQYF. CDR3 nucleotide sequence: TGTGCCAGCTCGCCGAGGACAGGCTCCTACGAGCAGTACTTC.

Concerning this clone: This sample also contains other DNA sequences that code for the same CDR3. V usage is TRBV19 and J usage is TRBJ2-5; 9 bases align to TRBD1. In germline, CDR1 is LNHDA, CDR2 SQIVND (reference sequence). This CDR3 contains 15 residues. As DNA, the CDR3 is TGTGGGCGGCCAAATGGGACAGGGCCTAAAGAGACCCAGTACTTC. Translation: CGRPNGTGPKETQYF.

J is TRBJ1-1 and V is TRBV7-9, with D tentatively TRBD1 (6 bases). The CDR3 is 18 amino acids. Germline V gene data show CDR1 as SEHNR and CDR2 as FQNEAQ (reference sequence). With 1 base removed from V and 1 base from J, the gap between germline ends came to 19 bases. This chain's CDR3 is CASSLVAGVRSRNTEAFF. The CDR3 coding sequence is TGTGCCAGCAGCTTAGTGGCAGGGGTTAGGTCGAGGAACACTGAAGCTTTCTTT.

This clone was seen only a few times. The gene calls are TRBV2 and TRBJ1-3, with a weak D call TRBD1 (6 bases). Germline CDR1 SNHLY, CDR2 FYNNEI. Trimming cost V 7 bases and J 7 bases, with 11 bases left between them. CDR3 length: 12 residues. The CDR3 loop reads CASTTGWNTIYF. In nucleotides, the CDR3 is TGTGCCAGCACCACAGGGTGGAACACCATATATTTT. The whole variable domain, remainder taken from reference TRBV2 and TRBJ1-3, is EPEVTQTPSHQVTQMGQEVILRCVPISNHLYFYWYRQILGQKVEFLVSFYNNEISEKSEIFDDQFSVERPDGSNFTLKIRSTKLEDSAMYFCASTTGWNTIYFGEGSWLTVV.

The rearrangement uses TRBV2 and TRBJ2-7, with D possibly TRBD1 on 6 matching bases. The CDR3 runs 14 residues. V lost 10 bases to trimming and J lost 2 bases, with 18 bases between them. CDR1 and CDR2 from the germline V gene are SNHLY and FYNNEI. For the CDR3, the DNA is TGTGCCACCAGGGGCAGGGGCGACCCCTACGAGCAGTACTTC. Translated: CATRGRGDPYEQYF.

Of note for this clone: The junction departs from germline at one end; a sequencing error may be responsible. The chain has TRBV5-1 and TRBJ2-5, with D uncertain. CDR3 length: 12 amino acids. Germline CDR1 is SGHRS and CDR2 is YFSETQ. In nucleotides, the CDR3 is TGCGCCAGCAGTTTGGCCATGGAGACCCAGTACTTC. Encoded protein: CASSLAMETQYF.

The rearrangement links TRBV28 to TRBJ2-7, with D possibly matching TRBD2 (6 bases). V lost 6 bases and J 4 bases, leaving 22 bases between the germline ends. The CDR3 loop spans 16 amino acids. In germline, CDR1 is MDHEN, CDR2 SYDVKM. DNA for the CDR3: TGTGCCAGCAGGAGGGACTCCCAGTTGCCCCCTTACGAGCAGTACTTC. It specifies CASRRDSQLPPYEQYF. Full variable domain (remainder filled in from reference TRBV28 and TRBJ2-7): DVKVTQSSRYLVKRTGEKVFLECVQDMDHENMFWYRQDPGLGLRLIYFSYDVKMKEKGDIPEGYSVSREKKERFSLILESASTNQTSMYLCASRRDSQLPPYEQYFGPGTRLTVT.

This chain links TRBV10-1 with TRBJ1-6; TRBD1 might be the D (5 bases). The length of the CDR3 is 20 residues. Deletions cut 4 bases from V and 8 bases from J, with 30 bases between. CDR1 and CDR2 (germline): WNHNN, SYGVQD (reference sequence). The CDR3 DNA follows: TGCGCCAGCAGTGCGCAGGGTCCGAAAAAGATGGAAGGGATTGATTCACCCCTCCACTTT. Encoded protein: CASSAQGPKKMEGIDSPLHF.

The chain employs TRBV6-5 and TRBJ2-1; D uncertain. The length of the CDR3 is 15 residues. The ends were cut back, 8 bases at V and 2 bases at J, with 16 bases in the middle. Germline CDR1 and CDR2: MNHEY and SVGAGI. CDR3 sequence (DNA): TGTGCCAGCCGGAAAGAGAGGTTGGCCTACAATGAGCAGTTCTTC. Amino acids: CASRKERLAYNEQFF.

This clone was found once. The chain recombines TRBV7-2 with TRBJ2-6; D call uncertain. CDR1 is SGHTA, CDR2 FQGNSA, per germline. V was clipped by 7 bases and J by 0 bases, with 7 bases between them. The CDR3 has 14 residues. This CDR3 is CASTHSSGANVLTF. The CDR3 coding sequence is TGTGCCAGCACCCACAGCTCTGGGGCCAACGTCCTGACTTTC.

The genes are TRBV28 and TRBJ1-5, with TRBD1 matching over 7 bases. Germline V gene data show CDR1 as MDHEN and CDR2 as SYDVKM. V shed 7 bases, J shed 6 bases, and the junction held 12 bases outside the gene matches. The CDR3 extends over 15 amino acids. The CDR3 DNA sequence: TGTGCCAGCACCATTCCCCGACAGGGAGGTCAGCCCCAGCATTTT. It is translated as CASTIPRQGGQPQHF.